This TCR beta chain was recovered during a study of post-analysis software for immune sequencing data. Details on this clonotype: The antigen is undetermined.

From germline, CDR1 is MNHEY and CDR2 SVGAGI. V shed 6 bases, J shed 0 bases, and the junction held 9 bases outside the gene matches. CDR3 length equals 16 residues. The TCR beta cDNA libraries carried unique molecular identifiers. TCRdb redid the calling of the PCR reads with MiXCR, one entry per CDR3 protein. The sample shows 650,000 to 900,000 distinct CDR3 sequences, more than 45% of them seen only once. Study results and limitations: Roughly 5 TRBV segments were significantly more frequent in patients than in controls. TRBV5-6, TRBV5-1 and TRBV20-1 were among these segments. The normalized Chao1 diversity of multiple sclerosis patients was significantly lower than that of controls.

Source material: blood. The clonotype originates from a girl aged 5-17 years with multiple sclerosis. This chain links TRBV6-5 with TRBJ2-5; 8 positions agree with TRBD2. CDR3 sequence: CASSRTSGLNQETQYF. As DNA, the CDR3 is TGTGCCAGCAGCCGTACTAGCGGTCTGAACCAAGAGACCCAGTACTTC.